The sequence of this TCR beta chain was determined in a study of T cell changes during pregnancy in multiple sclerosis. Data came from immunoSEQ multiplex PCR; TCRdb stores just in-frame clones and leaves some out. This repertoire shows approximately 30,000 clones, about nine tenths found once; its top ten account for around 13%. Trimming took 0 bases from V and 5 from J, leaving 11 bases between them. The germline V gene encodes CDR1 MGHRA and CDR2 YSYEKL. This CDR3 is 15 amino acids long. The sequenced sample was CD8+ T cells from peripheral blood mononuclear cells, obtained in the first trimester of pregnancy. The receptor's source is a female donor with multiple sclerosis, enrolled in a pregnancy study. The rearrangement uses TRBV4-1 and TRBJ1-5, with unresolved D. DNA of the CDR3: TGCGCCAGCAGCCAAGATAGCGCGCCAGATCAGCCCCAGCATTTT. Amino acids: CASSQDSAPDQPQHF.